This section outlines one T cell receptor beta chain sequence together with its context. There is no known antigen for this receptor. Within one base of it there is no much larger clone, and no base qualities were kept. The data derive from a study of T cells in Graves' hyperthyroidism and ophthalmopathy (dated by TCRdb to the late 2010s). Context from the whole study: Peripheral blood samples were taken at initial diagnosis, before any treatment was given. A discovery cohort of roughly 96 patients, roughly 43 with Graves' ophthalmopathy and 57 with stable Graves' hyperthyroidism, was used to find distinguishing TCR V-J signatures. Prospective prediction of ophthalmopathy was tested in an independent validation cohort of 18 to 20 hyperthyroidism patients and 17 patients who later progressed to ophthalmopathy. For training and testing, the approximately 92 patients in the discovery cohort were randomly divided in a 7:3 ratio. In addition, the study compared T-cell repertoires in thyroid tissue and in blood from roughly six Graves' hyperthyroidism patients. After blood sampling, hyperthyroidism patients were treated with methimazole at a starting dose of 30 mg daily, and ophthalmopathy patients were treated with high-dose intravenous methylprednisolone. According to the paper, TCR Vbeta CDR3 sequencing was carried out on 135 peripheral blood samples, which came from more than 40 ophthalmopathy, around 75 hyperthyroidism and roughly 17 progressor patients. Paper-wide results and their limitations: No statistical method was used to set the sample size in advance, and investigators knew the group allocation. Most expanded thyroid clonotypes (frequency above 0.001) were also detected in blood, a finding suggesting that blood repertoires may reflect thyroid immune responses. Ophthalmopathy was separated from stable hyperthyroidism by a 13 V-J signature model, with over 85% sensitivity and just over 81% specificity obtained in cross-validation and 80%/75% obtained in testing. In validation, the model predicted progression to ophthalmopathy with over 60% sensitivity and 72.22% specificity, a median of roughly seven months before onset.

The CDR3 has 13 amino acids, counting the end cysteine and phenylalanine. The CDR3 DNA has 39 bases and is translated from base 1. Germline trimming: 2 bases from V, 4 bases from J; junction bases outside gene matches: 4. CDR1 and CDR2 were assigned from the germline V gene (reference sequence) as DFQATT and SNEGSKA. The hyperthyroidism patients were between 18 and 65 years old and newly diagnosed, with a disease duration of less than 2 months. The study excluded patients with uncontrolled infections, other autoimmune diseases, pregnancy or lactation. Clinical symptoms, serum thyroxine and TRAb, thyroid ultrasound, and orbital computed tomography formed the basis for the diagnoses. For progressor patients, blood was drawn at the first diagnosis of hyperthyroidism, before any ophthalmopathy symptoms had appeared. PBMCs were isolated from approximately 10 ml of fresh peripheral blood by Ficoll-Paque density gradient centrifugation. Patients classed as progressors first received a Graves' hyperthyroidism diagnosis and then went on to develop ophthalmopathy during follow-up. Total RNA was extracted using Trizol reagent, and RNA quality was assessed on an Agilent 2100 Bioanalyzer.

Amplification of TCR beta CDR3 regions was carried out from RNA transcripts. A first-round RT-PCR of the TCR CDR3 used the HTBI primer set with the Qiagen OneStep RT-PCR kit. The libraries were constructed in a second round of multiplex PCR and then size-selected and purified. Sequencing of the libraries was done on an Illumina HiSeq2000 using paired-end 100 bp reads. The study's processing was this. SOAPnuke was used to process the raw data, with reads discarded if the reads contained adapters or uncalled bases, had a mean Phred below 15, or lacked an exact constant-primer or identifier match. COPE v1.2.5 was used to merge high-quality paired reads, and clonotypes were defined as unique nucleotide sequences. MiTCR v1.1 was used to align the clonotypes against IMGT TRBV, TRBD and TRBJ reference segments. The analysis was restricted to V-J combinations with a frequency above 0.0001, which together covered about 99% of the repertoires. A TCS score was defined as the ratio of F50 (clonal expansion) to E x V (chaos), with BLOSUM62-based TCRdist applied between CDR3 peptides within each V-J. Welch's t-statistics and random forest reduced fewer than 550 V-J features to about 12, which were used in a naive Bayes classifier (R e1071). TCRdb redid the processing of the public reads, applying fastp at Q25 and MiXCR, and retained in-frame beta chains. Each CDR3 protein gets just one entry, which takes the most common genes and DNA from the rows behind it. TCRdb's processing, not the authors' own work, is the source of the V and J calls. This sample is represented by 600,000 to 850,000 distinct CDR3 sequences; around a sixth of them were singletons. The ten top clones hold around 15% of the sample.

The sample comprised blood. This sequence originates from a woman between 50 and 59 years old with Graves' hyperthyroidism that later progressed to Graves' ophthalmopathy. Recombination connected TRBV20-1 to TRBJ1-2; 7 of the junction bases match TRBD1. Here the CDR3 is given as CSARNAGGYGYTF. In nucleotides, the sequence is TGCAGTGCTAGAAACGCAGGGGGCTATGGCTACACCTTC.